The next 9 T cell receptor beta chains were all read from a single sample in a study of shared clonotypes between healthy human individuals (TCRdb year 2020). Libraries were made using the immunoSEQ multiplex PCR assay. The immuneACCESS repertoire file appears here via TCRdb, limited to in-frame rearrangements. These files lack a portion of the clones; in checked studies, under half of the deficit traces to unresolved V genes, and the cause of the others is not known. Counted in this sample were 950,000 to 1,100,000 clones; roughly 80% of them appeared once. Less than 1.5% of the sample goes to the ten largest clones. The source material was memory CD4+ T cells sorted from blood. The sample's cell subset or site label, decoded: CD45RA-negative fraction. These receptor sequences come from a man between 18 and 29 years old in good health.

This clone was found once. The CDR3 DNA sequence: TGTGCCAGCGCGCTCGGACAGGCTAGCACAGATACGCAGTATTTT. Translating it yields CASALGQASTDTQYF. The V call is TRBV7-9, the J call TRBJ2-3, with TRBD1 matching over 7 bases. The junction had 8 bases not matched to a gene; V was cut back by 8 bases and J by 0 bases. CDR3 length: 15 amino acids. Germline CDR1 SEHNR, CDR2 FQNEAQ (reference sequence).

For this clone: The same CDR3 is also encoded by other DNA sequences in this sample. The chain carries TRBV5-1 and TRBJ2-6; D gene uncertain. This CDR3 has 15 residues. Germline V gives CDR1 SGHRS, CDR2 YFSETQ. V was shortened by 4 bases and J by 0 bases, with 8 bases between the two germline ends. CDR3 bases: TGCGCCAGCAGCCTGGATGGCTCTGGGGCCAACGTCCTGACTTTC. Translating it yields CASSLDGSGANVLTF.

This clone appeared a few times. V gene TRBV30 combines with J gene TRBJ2-1; D not resolved. This CDR3 is 15 amino acids long. Per germline, CDR1 GTSNPN and CDR2 SVGIG (reference sequence). The V gene lost 5 bases and the J gene lost 7 bases, with 21 bases spanning the gap. The CDR3 reads CAWSEFGRQGNEQFF. The CDR3 nucleotides read TGTGCCTGGTCCGAATTCGGGCGACAAGGGAATGAGCAGTTCTTC.

This chain joins TRBV4-1 and TRBJ2-7; D might be TRBD2 (6 bases). Trimming removed 0 bases from V and 3 bases from J, with 12 bases in between. This CDR3 has 15 residues. The germline V gene encodes CDR1 MGHRA and CDR2 YSYEKL. CDR3 in amino acids: CASSQEAVAVYEQYF. The CDR3 nucleotides are TGCGCCAGCAGCCAAGAAGCAGTAGCGGTCTACGAGCAGTACTTC.

This clone was seen a few times. The rearrangement uses TRBV7-6 and TRBJ2-5; perhaps TRBD1 as D (5 bases). The CDR3 spans 13 residues. Trimming shortened V by 1 base and J by 4 bases, and 7 bases separated the two germline ends. The germline V gene encodes CDR1 SGHVS and CDR2 FNYEAQ. In DNA form, the CDR3 reads TGTGCCAGCAGCTTAGGCAGGGCAGAGACCCAGTACTTC. Its translation: CASSLGRAETQYF.

The V gene is TRBV11-2, the J gene TRBJ1-5; D gene uncertain. The CDR3 sequence is 13 residues long. The germline gives CDR1 SGHAT, CDR2 FQNNGV. V gave up 3 bases and J gave up 9 bases, with 12 bases separating them. This CDR3 is CASSFDEKGPQHF. CDR3 nucleotide sequence: TGTGCCAGCAGCTTTGATGAGAAGGGGCCCCAGCATTTT.

The rearrangement joins TRBV28 to TRBJ2-7; the match to TRBD2 covers 9 bases. The V and J ends lost 3 bases and 2 bases, in that order; junction bases with no gene match: 26. The length of the CDR3 is 22 residues. CDR1 and CDR2 from the germline V gene are MDHEN and SYDVKM. The CDR3 region has the DNA TGTGCCAGCAGTTTTCCCCTTGCCCGCGGCGGGGGGGCCAATTCATGGACCTACGAGCAGTACTTC. Encoded protein: CASSFPLARGGGANSWTYEQYF.

This clone was seen only once. The V call is TRBV29-1, the J call TRBJ1-1; TRBD1 matches at 8 bases. Germline V CDR1 and CDR2: SQVTM, ANQGSEA. With V trimmed by 7 bases and J by 5 bases, 9 bases remained unmatched. The CDR3 spans 13 residues. The CDR3 DNA reads TGCAGCGGCCTCCAGGGGGCTCGGACTGAAGCTTTCTTT. Translating gives CSGLQGARTEAFF.

The V gene is TRBV27, the J gene TRBJ1-4, with D tentatively TRBD1 (6 bases). Germline V gives CDR1 MNHEY, CDR2 SMNVEV (reference sequence). The CDR3 length is 14 residues. Trimming cost V 5 bases and J 5 bases, with 12 bases left between them. The CDR3 sequence: CASSTGTNNEKLFF. CDR3 coding DNA: TGTGCCAGCAGTACCGGGACAAACAATGAAAAACTGTTTTTT.